Shown below are 5 T cell receptor beta chains from a single sample sequenced in a study of T cells in Graves' hyperthyroidism and ophthalmopathy. It was RNA transcripts that yielded the amplified TCR beta CDR3 regions. When the TCR CDR3 underwent first-round RT-PCR, the HTBI primer set was used. TCRdb redid the calling of the multiplex PCR reads with MiXCR, one entry per CDR3 protein. Here the sample spans about 360,000 distinct CDR3 sequences, roughly 13% being singletons. Material: blood. Receptors originate from a woman aged 18-29 years with Graves' hyperthyroidism.

This clonotype has at least ten counts. This chain uses TRBV3-1 with TRBJ1-1; D unresolved. Trimming shortened V by 1 base and J by 7 bases, and 10 bases separated the two germline ends. The germline gives CDR1 LGHDT, CDR2 YNNKEL (reference sequence). This CDR3 is 13 amino acids long. CDR3 residues: CASSQGQTLEAFF. CDR3 sequence (DNA): TGTGCCAGCAGCCAAGGGCAAACCCTTGAAGCTTTCTTT. Full variable domain (missing parts from reference TRBV3-1 and TRBJ1-1): DTAVSQTPKYLVTQMGNDKSIKCEQNLGHDTMYWYKQDSKKFLKIMFSYNNKELIINETVPNRFSPKSPDKAHLNLHINSLELGDSAVYFCASSQGQTLEAFFGQGTRLTVV.

This clonotype was observed many times. The genes are TRBV29-1 and TRBJ2-1; the D gene is possibly TRBD2 (6 bases). The germline V gene encodes CDR1 SQVTM and CDR2 ANQGSEA. This CDR3 comprises 14 residues. With 7 bases removed from V and 4 bases from J, the gap between germline ends came to 17 bases. This CDR3 is CSARGVAGYNEQFF. The CDR3 DNA reads as TGCAGCGCGCGGGGAGTGGCAGGGTACAATGAGCAGTTCTTC.

As DNA, the CDR3 is TGTGCCAGCAGTCCCCCTACCCAGGGCATCGGGGAGCTGTTTTTT. It translates to CASSPPTQGIGELFF. V usage is TRBV5-6 and J usage is TRBJ2-2; possibly TRBD1 for D (5 bases). Germline V gene lookup returns CDR1 SGHDT and CDR2 YYEEEE. Trimming cost V 5 bases and J 7 bases, with 18 bases left between them. This CDR3 spans 15 amino acids.

This clonotype was counted at least ten times. The chain couples TRBV20-1 to TRBJ2-1; TRBD1 matches 9 bases. V dropped 5 bases and J dropped 9; count of bases not matched to a gene: 8. The germline CDR1 and CDR2 sequences are DFQATT and SNEGSKA (reference sequence). The CDR3 sequence is 13 residues long. The CDR3: CSASRTGDGEQFF. CDR3 sequence (DNA): TGCAGTGCTTCTAGGACAGGGGATGGTGAGCAGTTCTTC.

This clonotype has a count of ten or more. The chain couples TRBV9 to TRBJ2-1, with D unresolved. In germline, CDR1 is SGDLS, CDR2 YYNGEE. The length of the CDR3 is 11 residues. Trimming took 2 bases from V and 7 from J, leaving 4 bases between them. DNA for the CDR3: TGTGCCAGCAGCGTCCAGAATGAGCAGTTCTTC. Translation gives CASSVQNEQFF. Drawing the rest from reference TRBV9 and TRBJ2-1, the complete variable domain is DSGVTQTPKHLITATGQRVTLRCSPRSGDLSVYWYQQSLDQGLQFLIQYYNGEERAKGNILERFSAQQFPDLHSELNLSSLELGDSALYFCASSVQNEQFFGPGTRLTVL.